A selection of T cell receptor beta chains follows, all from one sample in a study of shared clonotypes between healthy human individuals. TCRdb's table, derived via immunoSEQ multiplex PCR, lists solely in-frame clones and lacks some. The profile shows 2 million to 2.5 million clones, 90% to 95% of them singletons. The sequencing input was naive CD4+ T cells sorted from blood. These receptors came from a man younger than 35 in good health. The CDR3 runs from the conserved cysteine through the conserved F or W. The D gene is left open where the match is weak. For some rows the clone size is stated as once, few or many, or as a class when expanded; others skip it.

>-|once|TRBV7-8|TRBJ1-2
TGTGCCAGCAGCTTAGTGGCTATGAACTATGGCTACACCTTC
CASSLVAMNYGYTF
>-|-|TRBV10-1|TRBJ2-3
TGCGCCAGCAGCGACTCTAGCCTAGGCACAGATACGCAGTATTTT
CASSDSSLGTDTQYF
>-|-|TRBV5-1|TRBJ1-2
TGCGCCAGCAGCTTGGAACCGGGACCAAACTATGGCTACACCTTC
CASSLEPGPNYGYTF
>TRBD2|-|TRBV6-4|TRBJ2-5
TGTGCCAGCAGTCCTAGCGGGGGAACCCAAGAGACCCAGTACTTC
CASSPSGGTQETQYF
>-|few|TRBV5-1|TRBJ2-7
TGCGCCAGCAGCTTGGCGGGCGAGCAGTACTTC
CASSLAGEQYF
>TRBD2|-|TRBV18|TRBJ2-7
TGTGCCAGCTCACTGGAAGCGGGAGGGCGCGAGCAGTACTTC
CASSLEAGGREQYF
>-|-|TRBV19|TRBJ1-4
TGTGCCAGTAGACTACAGGCTAATGAAAAACTGTTTTTT
CASRLQANEKLFF
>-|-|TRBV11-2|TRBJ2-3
TGTGCCAGCAGCCGAGTAGACTGGACAGATACGCAGTATTTT
CASSRVDWTDTQYF
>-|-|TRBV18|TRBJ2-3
TGTGCCAGCTCACCCCGGGCCCCAGATACGCAGTATTTT
CASSPRAPDTQYF
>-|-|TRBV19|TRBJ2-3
TGTGCCAGTAGTATCATCGAGGCAGATACGCAGTATTTT
CASSIIEADTQYF
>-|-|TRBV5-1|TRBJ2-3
TGCGCCAGCAGCTTGGAGCCTCGGGCGCAGTATTTT
CASSLEPRAQYF
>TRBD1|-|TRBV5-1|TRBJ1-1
TGCGCCAGCAGCTCGGACAGGGTTTGGACTGAAGCTTTCTTT
CASSSDRVWTEAFF
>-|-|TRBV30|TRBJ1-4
TGTGCCTGGAGCTATGGGGGGCTCGGAGAAAAACTGTTTTTT
CAWSYGGLGEKLFF
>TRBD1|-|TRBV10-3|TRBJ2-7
TGTGCCATCAGTAACCTTCTGGGACAGGGAGTCAACGAGCAGTACTTC
CAISNLLGQGVNEQYF
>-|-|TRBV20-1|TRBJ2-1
TGCAGTGCGGGGAAAAAGCAGTTCTTC
CSAGKKQFF
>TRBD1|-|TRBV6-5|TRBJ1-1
TGTGCCAGCAACAGGGGGGGGAACACTGAAGCTTTCTTT
CASNRGGNTEAFF
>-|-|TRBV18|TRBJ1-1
TGTGCCAGCAGTTACGATGGAGTAGAGAACACTGAAGCTTTCTTT
CASSYDGVENTEAFF
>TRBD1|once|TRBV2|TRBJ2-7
TGTGCCAGCAGCATCACGCGGACAGGATACGAGCAGTACTTC
CASSITRTGYEQYF
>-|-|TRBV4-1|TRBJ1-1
TGCGCCAGCAGCCAAGTCGGGCTAGGAGCTTTCTTT
CASSQVGLGAFF
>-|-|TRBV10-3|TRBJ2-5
TGTGCCATCAGTGAACAACAAGAGACCCAGTACTTC
CAISEQQETQYF
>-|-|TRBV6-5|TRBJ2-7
TGTGCCAGCAGGGACGGAGCCTACGAGCAGTACTTC
CASRDGAYEQYF
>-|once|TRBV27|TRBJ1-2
TGTGCCAGCAGTTTATCGTCCCCCGTGGATGGCTACACCTTC
CASSLSSPVDGYTF
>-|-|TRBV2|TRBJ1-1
TGTGCCAGCAGTTCAGGGGCCCTATTCATGAACACTGAAGCTTTCTTT
CASSSGALFMNTEAFF
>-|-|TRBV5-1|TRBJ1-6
TGCGCCAGCAGTAACACAGGGAAGGAAGGGTCACCCCTCCACTTT
CASSNTGKEGSPLHF
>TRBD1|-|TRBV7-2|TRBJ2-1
TGTGCCAGCAGCCTACGACCGGGACAGGGGTGGAATGAGCAGTTCTTC
CASSLRPGQGWNEQFF
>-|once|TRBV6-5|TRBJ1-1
TGTGCCAGCAGTTACTCGAATTTAGCGGCTGAAGCTTTCTTT
CASSYSNLAAEAFF
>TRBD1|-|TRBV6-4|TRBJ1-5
TGTGCCAGCAGTGATCTAGTCAGGGGGTACGATCAGCCCCAGCATTTT
CASSDLVRGYDQPQHF
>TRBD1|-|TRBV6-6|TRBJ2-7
TGTGCCAGCACACATGGACAGGGGTCCTACGAGCAGTACTTC
CASTHGQGSYEQYF
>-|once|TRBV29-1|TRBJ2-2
TGCAGCGTTGAAGATCCGGGGGAACGGAGGGAGCTGTTTTTT
CSVEDPGERRELFF
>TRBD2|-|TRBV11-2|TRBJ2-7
TGTGCCAGCAGCTTAGATCCCAGCGGGAGGTACTACGAGCAGTACTTC
CASSLDPSGRYYEQYF
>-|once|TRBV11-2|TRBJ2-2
TGTGCCAGCAGCTTAGATGGAGAGCGGTCCCGGACCGGGGAGCTGTTTTTT
CASSLDGERSRTGELFF